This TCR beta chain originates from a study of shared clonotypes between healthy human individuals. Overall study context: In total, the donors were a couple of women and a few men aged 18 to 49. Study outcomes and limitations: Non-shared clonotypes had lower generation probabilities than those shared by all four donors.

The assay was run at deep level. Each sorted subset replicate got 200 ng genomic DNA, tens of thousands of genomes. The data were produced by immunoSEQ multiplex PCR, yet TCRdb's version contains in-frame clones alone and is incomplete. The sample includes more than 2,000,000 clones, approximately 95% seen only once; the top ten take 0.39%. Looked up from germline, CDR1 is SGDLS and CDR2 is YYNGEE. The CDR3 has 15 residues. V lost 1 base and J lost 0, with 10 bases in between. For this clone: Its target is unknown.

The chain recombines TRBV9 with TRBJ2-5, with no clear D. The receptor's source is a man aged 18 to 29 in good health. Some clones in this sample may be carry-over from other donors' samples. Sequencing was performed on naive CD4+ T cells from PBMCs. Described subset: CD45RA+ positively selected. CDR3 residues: CASSVTSLYQETQYF. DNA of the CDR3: TGTGCCAGCAGCGTAACTTCCTTGTACCAAGAGACCCAGTACTTC.